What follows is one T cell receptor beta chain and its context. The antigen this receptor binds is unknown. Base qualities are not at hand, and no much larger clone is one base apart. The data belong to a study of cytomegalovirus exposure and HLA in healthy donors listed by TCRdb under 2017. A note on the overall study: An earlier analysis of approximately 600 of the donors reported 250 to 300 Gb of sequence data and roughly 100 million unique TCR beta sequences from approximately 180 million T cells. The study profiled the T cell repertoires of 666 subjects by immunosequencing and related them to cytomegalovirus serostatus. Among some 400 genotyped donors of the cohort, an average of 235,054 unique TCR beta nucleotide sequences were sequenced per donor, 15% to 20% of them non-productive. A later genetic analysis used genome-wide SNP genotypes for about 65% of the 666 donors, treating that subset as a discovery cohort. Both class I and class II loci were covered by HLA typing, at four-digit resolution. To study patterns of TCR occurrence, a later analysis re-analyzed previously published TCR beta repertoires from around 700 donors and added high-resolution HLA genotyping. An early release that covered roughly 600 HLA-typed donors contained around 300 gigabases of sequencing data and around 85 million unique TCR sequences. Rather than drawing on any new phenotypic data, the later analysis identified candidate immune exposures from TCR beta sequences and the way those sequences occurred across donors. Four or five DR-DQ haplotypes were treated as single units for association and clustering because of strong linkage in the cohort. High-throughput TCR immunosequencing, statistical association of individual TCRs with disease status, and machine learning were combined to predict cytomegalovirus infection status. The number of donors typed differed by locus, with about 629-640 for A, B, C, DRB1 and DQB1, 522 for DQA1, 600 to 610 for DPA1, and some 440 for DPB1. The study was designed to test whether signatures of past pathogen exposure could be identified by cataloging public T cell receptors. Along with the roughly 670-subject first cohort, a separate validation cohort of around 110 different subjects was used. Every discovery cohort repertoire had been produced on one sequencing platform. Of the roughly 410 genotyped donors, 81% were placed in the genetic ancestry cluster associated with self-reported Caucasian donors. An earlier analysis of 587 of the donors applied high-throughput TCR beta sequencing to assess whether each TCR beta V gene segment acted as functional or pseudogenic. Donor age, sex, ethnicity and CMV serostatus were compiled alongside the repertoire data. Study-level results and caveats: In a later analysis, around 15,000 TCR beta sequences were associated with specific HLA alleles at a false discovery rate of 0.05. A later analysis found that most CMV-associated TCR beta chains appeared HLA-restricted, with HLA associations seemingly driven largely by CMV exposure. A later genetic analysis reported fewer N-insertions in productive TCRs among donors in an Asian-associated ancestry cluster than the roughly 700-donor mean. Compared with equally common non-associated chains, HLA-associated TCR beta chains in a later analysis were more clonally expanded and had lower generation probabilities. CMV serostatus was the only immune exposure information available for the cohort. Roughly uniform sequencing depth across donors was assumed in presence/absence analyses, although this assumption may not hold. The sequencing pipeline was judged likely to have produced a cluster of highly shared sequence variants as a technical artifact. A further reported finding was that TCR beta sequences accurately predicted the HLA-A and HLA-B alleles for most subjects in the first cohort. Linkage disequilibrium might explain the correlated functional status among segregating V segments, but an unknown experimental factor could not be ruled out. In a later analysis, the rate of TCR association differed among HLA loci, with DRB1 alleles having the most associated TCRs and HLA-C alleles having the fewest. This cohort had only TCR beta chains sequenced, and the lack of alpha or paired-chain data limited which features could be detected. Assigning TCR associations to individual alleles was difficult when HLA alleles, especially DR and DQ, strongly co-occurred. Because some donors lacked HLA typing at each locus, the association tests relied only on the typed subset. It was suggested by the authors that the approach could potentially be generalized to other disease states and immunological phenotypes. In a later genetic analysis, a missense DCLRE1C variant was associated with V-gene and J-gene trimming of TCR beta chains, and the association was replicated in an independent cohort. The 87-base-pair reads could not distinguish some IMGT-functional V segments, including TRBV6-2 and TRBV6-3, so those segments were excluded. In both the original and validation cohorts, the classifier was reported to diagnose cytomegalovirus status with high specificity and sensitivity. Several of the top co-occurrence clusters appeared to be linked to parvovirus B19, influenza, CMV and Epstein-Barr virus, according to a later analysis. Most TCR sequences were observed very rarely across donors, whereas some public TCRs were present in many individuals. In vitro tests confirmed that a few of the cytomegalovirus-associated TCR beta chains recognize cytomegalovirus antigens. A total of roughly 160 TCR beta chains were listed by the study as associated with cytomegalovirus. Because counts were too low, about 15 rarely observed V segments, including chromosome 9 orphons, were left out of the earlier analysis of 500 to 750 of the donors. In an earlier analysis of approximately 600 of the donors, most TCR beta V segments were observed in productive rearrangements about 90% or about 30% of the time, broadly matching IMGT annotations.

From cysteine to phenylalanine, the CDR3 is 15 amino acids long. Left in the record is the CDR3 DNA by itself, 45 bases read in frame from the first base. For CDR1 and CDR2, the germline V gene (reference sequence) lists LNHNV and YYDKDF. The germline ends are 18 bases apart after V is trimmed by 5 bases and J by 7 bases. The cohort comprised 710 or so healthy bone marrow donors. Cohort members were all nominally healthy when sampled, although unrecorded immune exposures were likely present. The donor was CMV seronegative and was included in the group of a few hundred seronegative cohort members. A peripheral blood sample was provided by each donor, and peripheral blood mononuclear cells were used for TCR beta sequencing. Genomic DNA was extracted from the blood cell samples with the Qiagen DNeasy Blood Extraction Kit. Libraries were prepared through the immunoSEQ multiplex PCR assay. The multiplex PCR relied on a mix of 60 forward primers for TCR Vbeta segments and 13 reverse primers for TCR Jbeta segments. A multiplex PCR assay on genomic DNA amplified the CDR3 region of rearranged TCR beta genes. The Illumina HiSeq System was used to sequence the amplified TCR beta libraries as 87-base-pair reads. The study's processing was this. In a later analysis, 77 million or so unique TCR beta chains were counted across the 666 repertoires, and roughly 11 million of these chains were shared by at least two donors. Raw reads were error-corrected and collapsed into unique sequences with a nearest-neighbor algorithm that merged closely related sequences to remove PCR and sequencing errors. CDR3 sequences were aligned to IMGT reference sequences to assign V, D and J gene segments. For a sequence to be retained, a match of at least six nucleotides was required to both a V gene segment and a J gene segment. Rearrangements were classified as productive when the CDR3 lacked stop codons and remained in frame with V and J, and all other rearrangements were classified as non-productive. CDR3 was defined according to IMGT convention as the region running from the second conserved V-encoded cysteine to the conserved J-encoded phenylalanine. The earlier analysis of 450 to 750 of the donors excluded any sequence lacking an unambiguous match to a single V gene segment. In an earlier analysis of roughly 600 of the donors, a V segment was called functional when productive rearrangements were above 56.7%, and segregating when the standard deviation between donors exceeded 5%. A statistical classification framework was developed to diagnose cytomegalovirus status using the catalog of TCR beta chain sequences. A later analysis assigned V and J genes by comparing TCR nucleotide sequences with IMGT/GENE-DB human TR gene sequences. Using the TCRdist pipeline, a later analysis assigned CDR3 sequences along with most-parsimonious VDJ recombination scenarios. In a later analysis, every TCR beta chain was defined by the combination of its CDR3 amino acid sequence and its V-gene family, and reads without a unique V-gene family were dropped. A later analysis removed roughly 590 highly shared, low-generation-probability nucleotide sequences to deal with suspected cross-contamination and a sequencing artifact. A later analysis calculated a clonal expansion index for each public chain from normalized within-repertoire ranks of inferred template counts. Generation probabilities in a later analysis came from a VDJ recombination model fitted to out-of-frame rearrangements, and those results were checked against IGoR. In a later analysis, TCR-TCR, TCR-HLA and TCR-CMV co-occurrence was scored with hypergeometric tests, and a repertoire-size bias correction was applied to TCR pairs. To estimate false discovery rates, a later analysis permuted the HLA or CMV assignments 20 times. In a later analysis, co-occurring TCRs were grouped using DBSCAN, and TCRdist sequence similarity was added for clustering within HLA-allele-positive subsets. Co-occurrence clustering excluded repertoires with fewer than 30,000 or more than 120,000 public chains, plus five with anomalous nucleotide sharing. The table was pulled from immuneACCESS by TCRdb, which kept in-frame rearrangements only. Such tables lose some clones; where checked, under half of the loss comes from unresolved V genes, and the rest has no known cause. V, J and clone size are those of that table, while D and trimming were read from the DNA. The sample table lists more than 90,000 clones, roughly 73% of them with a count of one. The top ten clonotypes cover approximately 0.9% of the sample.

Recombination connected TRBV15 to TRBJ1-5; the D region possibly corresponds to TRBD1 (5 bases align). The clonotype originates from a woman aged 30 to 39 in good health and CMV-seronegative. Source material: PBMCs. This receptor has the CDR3 CATSDWTLGGQPQHF. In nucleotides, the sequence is TGTGCCACCAGCGACTGGACACTGGGAGGGCAGCCCCAGCATTTT.